This paragraph reports one TCR beta chain. This clonotype was seen a few times. It has no known antigen specificity. One base away there is no much larger clone; base qualities are not given. The sample belongs to a study of patients and donors after allogeneic stem cell transplantation (TCRdb year 2020). The library was obtained by RT-PCR. The sample was run on a NextSeq 550. TCRdb cleaned the public reads at Q25 with fastp, built clones with MiXCR and kept in-frame beta chains. One record per CDR3 amino acid sequence lists the most common genes and DNA. The sample data list 900,000 to 1,000,000 distinct CDR3 sequences, and roughly 18% of these were observed just once. The ten largest clonotypes hold roughly 6.4% of the sample. This clonotype was obtained from a human donor who was either an allogeneic HSCT recipient or a stem cell or donor lymphocyte infusion donor (not recorded which). It is not recorded whose cells these are; they may come from a transplant donor. The sample was blood, either unsorted or a sorted T cell fraction (not recorded which).

Here the CDR3 is given as CATQQQGARGANVLTF. Read as DNA, the sequence is TGTGCCACCCAACAGCAGGGGGCGAGGGGGGCCAACGTCCTGACTTTC. The sequence is built from TRBV6-1 and TRBJ2-6; 8 central bases correspond to TRBD1. The CDR3 runs 16 residues from the cysteine to the phenylalanine. Of all the DNA, just the CDR3 is kept, 48 bases in frame from base 1. Clipping removes 10 bases from V and 4 bases from J, with 12 as the unmatched junction base count. Per the germline V gene, MNHNS is the CDR1 and SASEGT is the CDR2.